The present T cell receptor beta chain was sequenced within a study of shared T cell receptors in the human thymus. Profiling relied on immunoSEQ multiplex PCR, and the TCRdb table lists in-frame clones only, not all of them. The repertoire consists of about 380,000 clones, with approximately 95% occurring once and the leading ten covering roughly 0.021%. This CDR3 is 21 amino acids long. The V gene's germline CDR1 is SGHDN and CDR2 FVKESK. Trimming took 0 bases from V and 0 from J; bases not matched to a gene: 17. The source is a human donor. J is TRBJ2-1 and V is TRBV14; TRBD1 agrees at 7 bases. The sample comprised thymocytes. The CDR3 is CASSQEYGTATRFSSYNEQFF. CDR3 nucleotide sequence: TGTGCCAGCAGCCAAGAGTACGGGACAGCGACCCGATTCAGCTCCTACAATGAGCAGTTCTTC.